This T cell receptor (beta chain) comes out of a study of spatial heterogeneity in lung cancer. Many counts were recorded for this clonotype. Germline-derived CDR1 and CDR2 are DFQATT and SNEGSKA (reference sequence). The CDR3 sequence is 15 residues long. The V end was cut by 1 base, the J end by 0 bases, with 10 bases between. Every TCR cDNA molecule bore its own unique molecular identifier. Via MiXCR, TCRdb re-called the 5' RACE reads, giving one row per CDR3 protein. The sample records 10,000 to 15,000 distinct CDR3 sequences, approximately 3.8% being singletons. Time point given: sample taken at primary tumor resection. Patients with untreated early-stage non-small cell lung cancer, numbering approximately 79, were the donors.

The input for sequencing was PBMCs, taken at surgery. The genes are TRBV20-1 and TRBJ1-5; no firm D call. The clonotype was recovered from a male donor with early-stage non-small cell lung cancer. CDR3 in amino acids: CSARVGSFSNQPQHF. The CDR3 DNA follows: TGCAGTGCTAGAGTAGGGTCTTTTAGCAATCAGCCCCAGCATTTT.